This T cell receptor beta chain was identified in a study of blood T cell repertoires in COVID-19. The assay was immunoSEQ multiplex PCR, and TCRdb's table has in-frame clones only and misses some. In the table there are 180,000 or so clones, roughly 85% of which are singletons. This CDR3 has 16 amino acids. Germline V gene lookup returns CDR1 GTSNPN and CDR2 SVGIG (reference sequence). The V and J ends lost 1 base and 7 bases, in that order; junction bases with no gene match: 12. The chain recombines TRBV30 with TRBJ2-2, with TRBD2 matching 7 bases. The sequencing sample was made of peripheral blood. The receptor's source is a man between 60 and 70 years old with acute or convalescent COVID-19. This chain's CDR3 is CAWSGMAGAGGGELFF. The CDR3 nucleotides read TGTGCCTGGAGTGGAATGGCGGGAGCCGGTGGCGGGGAGCTGTTTTTT.